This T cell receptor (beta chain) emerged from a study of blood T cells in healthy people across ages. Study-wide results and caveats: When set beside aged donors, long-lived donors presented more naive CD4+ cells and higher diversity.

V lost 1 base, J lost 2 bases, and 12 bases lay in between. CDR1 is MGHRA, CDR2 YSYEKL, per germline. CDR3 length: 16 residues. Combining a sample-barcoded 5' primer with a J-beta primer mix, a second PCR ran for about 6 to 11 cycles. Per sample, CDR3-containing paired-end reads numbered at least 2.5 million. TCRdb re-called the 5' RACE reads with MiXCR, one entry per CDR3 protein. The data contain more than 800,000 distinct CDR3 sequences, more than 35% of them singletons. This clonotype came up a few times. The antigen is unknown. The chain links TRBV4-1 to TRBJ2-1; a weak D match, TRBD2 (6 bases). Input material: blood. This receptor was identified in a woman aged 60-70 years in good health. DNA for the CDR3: TGCGCCAGCAGCCAAGTATATAGCGGCGCCTACAATGAGCAGTTCTTC. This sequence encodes CASSQVYSGAYNEQFF.